This T cell receptor (beta chain) was identified in a study of T-cell memory formation after mild COVID-19. Constant-segment primers were used for 5'RACE, and the resulting TCR alpha and TCR beta cDNA libraries carried sample barcodes and UMIs. TCRdb redid the calling of the 5' RACE reads with MiXCR, one entry per CDR3 protein. The table lists under 70,000 distinct CDR3 sequences, about 9.4% of them singletons, with 1.1% in the top ten. As for this clonotype: The antigen is unknown.

Regarding the study as a whole: CM and EM subsets held most contracting CD4+ clones; EMRA held CD8+ ones.

Germline CDR1 and CDR2: SGHKS and YYEKEE (reference sequence). The length of the CDR3 is 13 residues. Trimming stripped 2 bases from V and 4 bases from J, with 9 bases between. Sequenced: PBMCs or a T cell subset sorted from them (not recorded which). This sequence originates from a man younger than 30 who had mild COVID-19 (a few samples of this study predate the infection). Cell type and time point are not known. The V call is TRBV5-5, the J call TRBJ2-5; D uncertain. The DNA for the CDR3 is TGTGCCAGCAGCTTCCAAGTTCGAGAGACCCAGTACTTC. This encodes CASSFQVRETQYF.